Shown below are 24 T cell receptor beta chains from a single sample sequenced in a study of blood T cells in healthy people across ages. Then a second PCR, running roughly 7 to 11 cycles, was carried out with a sample-barcoded 5' primer and a J-beta primer mix. TCRdb passed the 5' RACE reads through MiXCR, listing each CDR3 protein once. The repertoire includes 1.5 million or so distinct CDR3 sequences, less than 45% of them detected once, and over 3.5% sits in the top ten. Sequenced sample: blood. The receptors were gathered from a woman aged 18 to 35 in good health.

V is TRBV5-1 and J is TRBJ1-6, with D possibly being TRBD1 (6 bases). This CDR3 region has 14 residues. Germline loops: CDR1 SGHRS, CDR2 YFSETQ. Trimming took 2 bases from V and 9 from J, leaving 12 bases between them. CDR3 sequence reads: CASSFAGEISPLHF. Written as DNA, the CDR3 is TGCGCCAGCAGCTTCGCAGGGGAAATTTCACCCCTCCACTTT.

The V gene is TRBV15, the J gene TRBJ2-3, with a possible D match to TRBD1 (5 bases). The CDR3 contains 18 residues. Germline V gene lookup returns CDR1 LNHNV and CDR2 YYDKDF (reference sequence). Trimming cost V 1 base and J 0 bases, with 17 bases left between them. CDR3 amino acids: CATSRVRYWGTSTDTQYF. The CDR3 nucleotides read TGTGCCACCAGCAGAGTTCGGTACTGGGGCACTAGCACAGATACGCAGTATTTT. Together with reference TRBV15 and TRBJ2-3, the CDR3 gives the full variable domain: DAMVIQNPRYQVTQFGKPVTLSCSQTLNHNVMYWYQQKSSQAPKLLFHYYDKDFNNEADTPDNFQSRRPNTSFCFLDIRSPGLGDTAMYLCATSRVRYWGTSTDTQYFGPGTRLTVL.

The chain is built from TRBV29-1 and TRBJ2-3; D is undetermined. V was shortened by 7 bases and J by 2 bases, with 10 bases between the two germline ends. Germline loops: CDR1 SQVTM, CDR2 ANQGSEA. This CDR3 has 12 amino acids. The DNA for the CDR3 is TGCAGCGCCGTAGCATACACAGATACGCAGTATTTT. Translating it yields CSAVAYTDTQYF.

CDR3 nucleotides: TGTGCCAGCAGTTCGACCAAGGCGGGGGAGGGGGATGAAAAACTGTTTTTT. It yields the protein CASSSTKAGEGDEKLFF. The rearrangement joins TRBV28 to TRBJ1-4; TRBD1 might be the D (6 bases). CDR1 is MDHEN, CDR2 SYDVKM, per germline. V dropped 4 bases and J dropped 6 bases, with 21 bases sitting between them. CDR3 length: 17 amino acids.

The V and J genes are TRBV5-1 and TRBJ1-1, with no clear D. Per germline, CDR1 SGHRS and CDR2 YFSETQ. The CDR3 covers 15 residues. With 2 bases removed from V and 0 bases from J, the gap between germline ends came to 11 bases. CDR3 DNA sequence: TGCGCCAGCAGCTTCCCGGGCGGCATGAACACTGAAGCTTTCTTT. It specifies CASSFPGGMNTEAFF.

The rearrangement uses TRBV2 and TRBJ2-7; 10 bases line up with TRBD1. V lost 10 bases, J lost 2 bases, and 11 bases stayed unmatched. The CDR3 runs 15 residues. Germline CDR1 is SNHLY and CDR2 is FYNNEI. The CDR3: CATGPGQGITYEQYF. As DNA, the CDR3 is TGTGCCACCGGCCCGGGACAGGGGATCACCTACGAGCAGTACTTC.

About this clonotype itself: The junction departs from germline at one end; a sequencing error may be responsible. V and J are TRBV20-1 and TRBJ2-3, with 8 bases matching TRBD1. This CDR3 comprises 14 residues. Germline lookup yields CDR1 DFQATT and CDR2 SNEGSKA (reference sequence). CDR3 residues: CGARRQGRTDTQYF. Written as DNA, the CDR3 is TGCGGTGCTAGAAGACAGGGGAGGACAGATACGCAGTATTTT.

The V gene is TRBV21-1, the J gene TRBJ2-7; the table's D call, TRBD1, was not checked against the DNA. TRBV21-1 is a pseudogene. The CDR3 totals 16 residues. The CDR3 nucleotides are TGTGCCAGCAGCAAAGGTCAGGGGAGTAGCTCCTACGAGCAGTACTTC. Translating gives CASSKGQGSSSYEQYF.

This clonotype was picked up a small number of times. The chain is built from TRBV6-2 or TRBV6-3 and TRBJ2-5; TRBD1 aligns across 8 bases. Per the germline V gene, CDR1 is MNHEY and CDR2 is SVGEGT. The length of the CDR3 is 15 residues. V dropped 2 bases and J dropped 5; count of bases not matched to a gene: 7. The CDR3 region has the DNA TGTGCCAGCAGTTACCAGGACAGGGTCTCGGAGACCCAGTACTTC. Amino acids: CASSYQDRVSETQYF.

Written as DNA, the CDR3 is TGTGCCTGGAGTCGGGACAGTTCCTACGAGCAGTACTTC. Encoded protein: CAWSRDSSYEQYF. This chain links TRBV30 with TRBJ2-7; TRBD1 agrees at 7 bases. This CDR3 has 13 residues. Germline V gene sequence: CDR1 GTSNPN, CDR2 SVGIG (reference sequence). V shed 2 bases, J shed 1 base, and the junction held 2 bases outside the gene matches.

This clonotype was recorded a few times. V and J are TRBV29-1 and TRBJ2-5; TRBD2 is a possible D gene (5 bases). The V gene lost 1 base and the J gene lost 1 base, with 7 bases spanning the gap. Germline CDR1 is SQVTM and CDR2 is ANQGSEA. This CDR3 region has 13 residues. The CDR3 loop is CSVEGRAQETQYF. CDR3 nucleotides: TGCAGCGTTGAAGGGCGGGCCCAAGAGACCCAGTACTTC.

This clonotype was detected only once. This rearrangement joins TRBV6-2 or TRBV6-3 to TRBJ2-7; 8 bases map to TRBD2. The CDR3 length is 17 residues. V dropped 8 bases and J dropped 7; count of bases not matched to a gene: 22. Germline assignment: CDR1 MNHEY and CDR2 SVGEGT. The CDR3 protein is CASEAATSADSYNEQYF. CDR3 nucleotides: TGTGCCAGCGAGGCGGCGACTAGCGCAGACTCCTACAATGAGCAGTACTTC.

This clonotype was seen a few times. The gene calls are TRBV20-1 and TRBJ2-1; D is ambiguous. Trimming took 6 bases from V and 5 from J, leaving 26 bases between them. Germline loops: CDR1 DFQATT, CDR2 SNEGSKA (reference sequence). This CDR3 spans 17 amino acids. CDR3 region: CSAQKSGITRRDNEQFF. Here the CDR3 DNA reads TGCAGTGCACAAAAAAGTGGTATTACCCGACGGGACAATGAGCAGTTCTTC.

The V and J genes are TRBV7-8 and TRBJ2-7; D unclear. V was cut by 5 bases and J by 5 bases, with 13 bases left in between. This CDR3 contains 13 residues. Germline V gene sequence: CDR1 SGHVS, CDR2 FQNEAQ. The CDR3 protein is CASSGVVTHEQYF. In nucleotides, the CDR3 is TGTGCCAGCAGCGGAGTGGTTACCCACGAGCAGTACTTC.

The chain has TRBV18 and TRBJ2-7; 8 bases are a match to TRBD2. The CDR3 contains 14 residues. The trim removed 3 bases at V and 5 bases at J, leaving 6 bases unmatched. Germline-derived CDR1 and CDR2 are KGHSH and LQKENI. The CDR3 DNA reads as TGTGCCAGCTCACCTTCCTTTAGCGGGAACGAGCAGTACTTC. This gives the protein CASSPSFSGNEQYF.

The chain recombines TRBV7-2 with TRBJ1-4; TRBD1 might be the D (6 bases). From germline, CDR1 is SGHTA and CDR2 FQGNSA. The ends were cut back, 5 bases at V and 13 bases at J, with 14 bases in the middle. The CDR3 sequence is 12 residues long. CDR3 DNA: TGTGCCAGCAGCATAGGGGGAGGAAGACTGTTTTTT. This encodes CASSIGGGRLFF.

This clonotype has a handful of counts. The V and J genes are TRBV12-3 or TRBV12-4 and TRBJ2-7; no definite D call. The CDR3 is 12 amino acids. The V gene lost 7 bases and the J gene lost 2 bases, with 9 bases spanning the gap. The CDR3 region has the DNA TGTGCCAGCACTAAGTGGCCCTACGAGCAGTACTTC. Its protein is CASTKWPYEQYF.

The chain uses TRBV20-1 and TRBJ2-3, with 15 bases that match TRBD2. Trimming at V came to 6 bases and at J to 2 bases, leaving 6 bases not matched to a gene. Germline loops: CDR1 DFQATT, CDR2 SNEGSKA (reference sequence). This CDR3 has 16 amino acids. The DNA of the CDR3 is TGCAGTGCCAGGACTAGCGGGGGGGCTCTCACAGATACGCAGTATTTT. Translating gives CSARTSGGALTDTQYF.

This chain links TRBV6-5 with TRBJ1-3, with a weak D call TRBD1 (6 bases). The V gene's germline CDR1 is MNHEY and CDR2 SVGAGI. The CDR3 runs to 15 residues. Trimming shortened V by 6 bases and J by 4 bases, and 16 bases separated the two germline ends. CDR3 nucleotides: TGTGCCAGCAGCCCAGAGGACAGACTGGGAAACACCATATATTTT. Protein sequence: CASSPEDRLGNTIYF.

As to this clonotype: Its ends do not fully match the called genes, so a read error is possible. The chain combines TRBV5-5 with TRBJ2-7, with D possibly matching TRBD2 (5 bases). CDR3 size: 17 residues. Germline lookup yields CDR1 SGHKS and CDR2 YYEKEE (reference sequence). The chain's CDR3 is CASSPGSSRRLHNEQYF. The CDR3 DNA follows: TGCGCCAGCAGCCCCGGCTCGTCCCGCCGACTACACAATGAGCAGTACTTC.

The chain combines TRBV14 with TRBJ2-1, with 12 bases that match TRBD2. V shed 3 bases and J 1 base; nucleotides not matched to a gene: 13. In germline, CDR1 is SGHDN, CDR2 FVKESK. This CDR3 has 20 residues. CDR3 DNA: TGTGCCAGCAGCCAGCCGGGACTAGCGGGTCCCTTTGGGTCCTACAATGAGCAGTTCTTC. It is translated as CASSQPGLAGPFGSYNEQFF.

The rearrangement links TRBV20-1 to TRBJ1-6; weak D call: TRBD1 (6 bases). The CDR3 is 12 residues long. V dropped 6 bases and J dropped 11 bases, with 14 bases sitting between them. Germline assignment: CDR1 DFQATT and CDR2 SNEGSKA (reference sequence). Written as DNA, the CDR3 is TGCAGTGCAAACGACAGGAGACCACCCCTCCACTTT. Protein product: CSANDRRPPLHF.

The CDR3 nucleotides read TGTGCCAGCAGCACGGTAGCACCGGATACGCAGTATTTT. Its protein is CASSTVAPDTQYF. The V and J genes are TRBV9 and TRBJ2-3; D not certain. Looked up from germline, CDR1 is SGDLS and CDR2 is YYNGEE. Trimming shortened V by 4 bases and J by 6 bases, and 12 bases separated the two germline ends. CDR3 length: 13 amino acids.

J is TRBJ1-5 and V is TRBV7-2; D not resolved. The CDR3 sequence is 18 residues long. Trimming took 1 base from V and 0 from J, leaving 16 bases between them. Germline V CDR1 and CDR2: SGHTA, FQGNSA. The CDR3 here is CASSLVYGRHYSNQPQHF. CDR3 nucleotides: TGTGCCAGCAGCTTAGTCTATGGCAGACACTATAGCAATCAGCCCCAGCATTTT.